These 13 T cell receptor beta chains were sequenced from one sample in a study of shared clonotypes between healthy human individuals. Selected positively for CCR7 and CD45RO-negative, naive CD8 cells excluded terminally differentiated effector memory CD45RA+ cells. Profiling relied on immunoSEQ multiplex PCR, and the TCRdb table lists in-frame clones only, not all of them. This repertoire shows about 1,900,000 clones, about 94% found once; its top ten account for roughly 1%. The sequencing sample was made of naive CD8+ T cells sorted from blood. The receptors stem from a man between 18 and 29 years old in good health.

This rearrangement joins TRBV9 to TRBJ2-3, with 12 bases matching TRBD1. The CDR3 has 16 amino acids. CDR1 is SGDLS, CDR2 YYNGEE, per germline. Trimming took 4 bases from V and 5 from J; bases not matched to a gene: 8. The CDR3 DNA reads TGTGCCAGCAGCTTCCCGGGACAGGGGGCAAGAGATACGCAGTATTTT. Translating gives CASSFPGQGARDTQYF.

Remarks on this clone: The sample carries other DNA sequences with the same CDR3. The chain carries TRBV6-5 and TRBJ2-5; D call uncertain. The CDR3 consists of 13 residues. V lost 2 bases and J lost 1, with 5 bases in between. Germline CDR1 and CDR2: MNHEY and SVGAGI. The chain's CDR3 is CASSYGPQETQYF. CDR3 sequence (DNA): TGTGCCAGCAGTTACGGGCCCCAAGAGACCCAGTACTTC.

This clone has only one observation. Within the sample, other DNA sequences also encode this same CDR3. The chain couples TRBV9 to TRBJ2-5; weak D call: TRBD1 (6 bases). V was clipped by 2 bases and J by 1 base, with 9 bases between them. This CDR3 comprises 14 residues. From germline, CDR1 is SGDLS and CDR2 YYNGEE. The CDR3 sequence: CASSVGHLQETQYF. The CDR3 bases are TGTGCCAGCAGCGTGGGACACCTCCAAGAGACCCAGTACTTC.

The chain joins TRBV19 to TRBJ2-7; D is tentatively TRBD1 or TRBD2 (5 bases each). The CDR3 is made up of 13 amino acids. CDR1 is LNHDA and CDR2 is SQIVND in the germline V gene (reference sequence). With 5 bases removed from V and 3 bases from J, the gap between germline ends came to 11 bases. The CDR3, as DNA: TGTGCCAGTAGTCCGGGACGACACTACGAGCAGTACTTC. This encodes CASSPGRHYEQYF.

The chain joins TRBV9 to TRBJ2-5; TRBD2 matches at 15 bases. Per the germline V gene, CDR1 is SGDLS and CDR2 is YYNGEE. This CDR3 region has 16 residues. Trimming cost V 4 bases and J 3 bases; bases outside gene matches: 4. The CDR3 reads CASSSRTSGGEETQYF. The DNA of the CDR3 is TGTGCCAGCAGCTCCCGGACTAGCGGGGGGGAAGAGACCCAGTACTTC.

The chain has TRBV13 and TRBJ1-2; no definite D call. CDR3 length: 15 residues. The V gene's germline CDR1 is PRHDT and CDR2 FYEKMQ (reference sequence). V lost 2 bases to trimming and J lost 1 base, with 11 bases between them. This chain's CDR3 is CASSLMALVNYGYTF. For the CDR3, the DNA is TGTGCCAGCAGCTTAATGGCACTGGTTAACTATGGCTACACCTTC.

The CDR3 bases are TGTGCCATCATACCGGACAGGGGAAATGGCTACACCTTC. Protein sequence: CAIIPDRGNGYTF. This chain joins TRBV10-3 and TRBJ1-2; TRBD1 aligns across 9 bases. This CDR3 spans 13 amino acids. V was pared by 7 bases and J by 6 bases, with 6 bases of the junction left unmatched. In germline, CDR1 is ENHRY, CDR2 SYGVKD.

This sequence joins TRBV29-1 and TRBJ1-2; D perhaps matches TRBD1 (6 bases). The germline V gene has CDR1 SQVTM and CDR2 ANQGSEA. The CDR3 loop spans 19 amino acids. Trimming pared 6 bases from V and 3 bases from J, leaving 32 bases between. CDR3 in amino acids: CSVVMIRAGRGRGDYGYTF. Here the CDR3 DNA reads TGCAGCGTCGTGATGATCCGGGCGGGCAGGGGAAGGGGGGACTATGGCTACACCTTC.

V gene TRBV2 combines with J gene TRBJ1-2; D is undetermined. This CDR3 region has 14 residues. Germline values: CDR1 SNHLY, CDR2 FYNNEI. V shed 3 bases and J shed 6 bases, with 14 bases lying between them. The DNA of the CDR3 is TGTGCCAGCAGTGACTTTCCCAGGCCGGATGGCTACACCTTC. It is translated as CASSDFPRPDGYTF.

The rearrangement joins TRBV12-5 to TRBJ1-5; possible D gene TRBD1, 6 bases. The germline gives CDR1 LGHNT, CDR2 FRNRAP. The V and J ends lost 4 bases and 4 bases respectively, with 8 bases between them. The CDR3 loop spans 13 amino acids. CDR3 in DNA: TGTGCTAGTGGTTCCGGGACAAATCAGCCCCAGCATTTT. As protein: CASGSGTNQPQHF.

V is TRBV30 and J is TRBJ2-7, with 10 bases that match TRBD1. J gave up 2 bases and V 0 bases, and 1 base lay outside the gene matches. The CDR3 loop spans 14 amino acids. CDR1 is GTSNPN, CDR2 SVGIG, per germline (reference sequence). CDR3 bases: TGTGCCTGGAGTGTGGGACAGGGGACCTACGAGCAGTACTTC. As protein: CAWSVGQGTYEQYF.

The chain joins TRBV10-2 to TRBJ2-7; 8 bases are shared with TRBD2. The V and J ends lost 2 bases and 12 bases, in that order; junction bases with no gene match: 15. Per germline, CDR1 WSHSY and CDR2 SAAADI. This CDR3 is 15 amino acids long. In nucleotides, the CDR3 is TGCGCCAGCAGTGAGGTTATAGCGGGAAACAACGCGGTGTACTTC. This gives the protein CASSEVIAGNNAVYF.

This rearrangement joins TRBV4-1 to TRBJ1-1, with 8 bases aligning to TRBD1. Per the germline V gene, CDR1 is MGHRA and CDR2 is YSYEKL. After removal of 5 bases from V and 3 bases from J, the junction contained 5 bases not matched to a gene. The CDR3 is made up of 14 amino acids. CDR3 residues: CASSANRGYTEAFF. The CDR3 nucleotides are TGCGCCAGCAGCGCCAACAGGGGGTACACTGAAGCTTTCTTT.